This TCR beta chain was profiled in a study of beta chain features in type 1 diabetes. Comments on this clone: Its antigen is as yet unknown.

CDR3 length: 16 amino acids. The J segment lost 6 bases and the V segment lost 5 bases, leaving 8 bases of the junction unmatched. Germline V lookup: CDR1 MGHRA, CDR2 YSYEKL. Study observations and caveats: Type 1 diabetes patients showed a moderate but significant shortening of TCRB CDR3s in all four CD4+ subsets.

The isolated RNA, all of it, was reverse transcribed, so expressed TCRB transcripts were what got sequenced. Measured with immunoSEQ multiplex PCR; TCRdb has only the in-frame clones, and not every one. The sample holds around 140,000 clones, roughly 10% seen once. The source is a man aged 25 to 40 with type 1 diabetes. This chain connects TRBV4-1 to TRBJ2-2, with 11 bases identical to TRBD2. Sequencing input: central memory CD4+ T cells from blood. DNA for the CDR3: TGCGCCAGCAGCTCGTATCTAGCGGGGGGAGCCGGGGAGCTGTTTTTT. It yields the protein CASSSYLAGGAGELFF.